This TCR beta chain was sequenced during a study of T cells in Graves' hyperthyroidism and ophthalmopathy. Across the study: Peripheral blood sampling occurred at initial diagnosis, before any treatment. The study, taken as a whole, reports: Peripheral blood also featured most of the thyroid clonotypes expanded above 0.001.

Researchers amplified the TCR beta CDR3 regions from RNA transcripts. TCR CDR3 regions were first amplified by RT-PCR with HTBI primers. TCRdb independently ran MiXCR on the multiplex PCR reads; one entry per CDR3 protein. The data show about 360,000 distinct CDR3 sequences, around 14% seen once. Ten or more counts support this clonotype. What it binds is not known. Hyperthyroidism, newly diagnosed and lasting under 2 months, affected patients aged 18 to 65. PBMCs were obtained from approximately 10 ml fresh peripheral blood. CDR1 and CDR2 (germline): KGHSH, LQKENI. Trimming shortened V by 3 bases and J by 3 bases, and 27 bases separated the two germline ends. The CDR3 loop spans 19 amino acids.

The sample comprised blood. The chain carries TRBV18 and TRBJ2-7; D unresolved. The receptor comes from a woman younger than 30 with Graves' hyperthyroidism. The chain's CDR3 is CASSPQVVQSHSTFYEQYF. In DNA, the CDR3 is TGTGCCAGCTCACCTCAGGTAGTTCAAAGTCACAGTACATTCTACGAGCAGTACTTC. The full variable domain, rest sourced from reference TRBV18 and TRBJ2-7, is NAGVMQNPRHLVRRRGQEARLRCSPMKGHSHVYWYRQLPEEGLKFMVYLQKENIIDESGMPKERFSAEFPKEGPSILRIQQVVRGDSAAYFCASSPQVVQSHSTFYEQYFGPGTRLTVT.